This is a list of T cell receptor beta chains from one sample in a study of cytomegalovirus exposure and HLA in healthy donors. Libraries were prepared by immunoSEQ multiplex PCR; TCRdb keeps only in-frame clonotypes and omits some of them. The profile shows 250,000 to 350,000 clones, roughly 88% of them singletons. Specimen: PBMCs. The receptors were sampled from a man aged 35 to 55 in good health and CMV-seropositive. The CDR3 runs from the conserved cysteine through the conserved F or W. Each record gives: clone size, V gene, D gene, J gene, CDR3 DNA, CDR3 protein. The D gene is left open where the match is weak. Size tells how often a clone was seen (once, few, many) or the class of an expanded clone, and some rows leave it out.

NA	TRBV9	TRBD1	TRBJ2-7	TGTGCCAGCAGCGAAGGGACAGGCGCCTACGAGCAGTACTTC	CASSEGTGAYEQYF
NA	TRBV5-5	NA	TRBJ2-3	TGTGCCAGCACGCTAATTTTAAGCACAGATACGCAGTATTTT	CASTLILSTDTQYF
NA	TRBV7-9	TRBD1	TRBJ2-3	TGTGCCAGCAGCTTAGACAGGGGGGTCCCTAATCCGCAGTATTTT	CASSLDRGVPNPQYF
NA	TRBV11-1	NA	TRBJ2-1	TGTGCCAGCAGCTGGGACTCTTCGAGTGAGCAGTTCTTC	CASSWDSSSEQFF
NA	TRBV11-2	NA	TRBJ2-3	TGTGCCAGCAGCTTAACGGCAGATACGCAGTATTTT	CASSLTADTQYF
NA	TRBV6-1	TRBD1	TRBJ2-3	TGTGCCAGCAGTGAAGGCTTAAAGGGGGCTACGCAGTATTTT	CASSEGLKGATQYF
NA	TRBV5-4	NA	TRBJ2-1	TGTGCCAGCAGCTTTGGGACTCTCACAAACAATGAGCAGTTCTTC	CASSFGTLTNNEQFF
NA	TRBV5-6	NA	TRBJ1-6	TGTGCCAGCAGCTTCGGGAGGGGCCCAGATTCACCCCTCCACTTT	CASSFGRGPDSPLHF
NA	TRBV5-6	NA	TRBJ2-3	TGTGCCAGCAGACAATTAGGCGGGACGCAGTATTTT	CASRQLGGTQYF
few	TRBV18	TRBD1	TRBJ1-2	TGTGCCAGCTCACCCGGGACAGACTATGGCTACACCTTC	CASSPGTDYGYTF
NA	TRBV7-8	TRBD2	TRBJ2-7	TGTGCCAGCAGCGCTACTAGCGGGAGTAACGAGCAGTACTTC	CASSATSGSNEQYF
NA	TRBV5-1	NA	TRBJ1-1	TGCGCCAGCAGCTTGTTCCAGGGGCCGCCGGGAGAAGCTTTCTTT	CASSLFQGPPGEAFF
once	TRBV18	NA	TRBJ2-7	TGTGCCAGCTCACCCCGGGGGGGACAGCCCTACGAGCAGTACTTC	CASSPRGGQPYEQYF
NA	TRBV27	TRBD1	TRBJ2-3	TGTGCCAGCAGTTTGGGGACAGGAACAGATACGCAGTATTTT	CASSLGTGTDTQYF
NA	TRBV2	NA	TRBJ1-2	TGTGCCAGCCAGGGTTTGGGCTACACCTTC	CASQGLGYTF
NA	TRBV7-8	NA	TRBJ1-4	TGTGCCAGCAGCCCGGACAACGGTAATGAAAAACTGTTTTTT	CASSPDNGNEKLFF
NA	TRBV10-1	NA	TRBJ1-1	TGCGCCAGCAGTGAGTACGGGGGGGGGACTGAAGCTTTCTTT	CASSEYGGGTEAFF
NA	TRBV2	NA	TRBJ2-5	TGTGCCGCTACAGGGGGCAGGCTAGCGGGAGTGTGGTACTTC	CAATGGRLAGVWYF
NA	TRBV19	NA	TRBJ2-7	TGTGCCAGTAGTATCGGGGGACAGACCCTCTTCCGATCCGAGCAGTACTTC	CASSIGGQTLFRSEQYF
NA	TRBV28	NA	TRBJ2-7	TGTGCCAGCAGTTTAGCGGGGTGGACTGACTACGAGCAGTACTTC	CASSLAGWTDYEQYF
few	TRBV6-1	NA	TRBJ1-4	TGTGCCAGCAGTGAACAGGGAAGTGAAAAACTGTTTTTT	CASSEQGSEKLFF
NA	TRBV7-9	NA	TRBJ1-5	TGTGCCAGCAGCGTCTCCGACAGAATAGGAGATAGCAATCAGCCCCAGCATTTT	CASSVSDRIGDSNQPQHF